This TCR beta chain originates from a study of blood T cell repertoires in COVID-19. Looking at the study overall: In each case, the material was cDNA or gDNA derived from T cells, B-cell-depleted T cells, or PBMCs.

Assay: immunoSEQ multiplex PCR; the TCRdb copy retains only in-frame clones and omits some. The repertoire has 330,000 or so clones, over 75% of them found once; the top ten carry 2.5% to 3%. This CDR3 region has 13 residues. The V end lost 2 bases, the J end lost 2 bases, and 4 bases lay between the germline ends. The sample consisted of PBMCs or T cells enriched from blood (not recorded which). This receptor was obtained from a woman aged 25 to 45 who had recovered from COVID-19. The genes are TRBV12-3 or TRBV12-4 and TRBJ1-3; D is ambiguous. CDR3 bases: TGTGCCAGCAGTTTAACTACTGGAAACACCATATATTTT. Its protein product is CASSLTTGNTIYF.